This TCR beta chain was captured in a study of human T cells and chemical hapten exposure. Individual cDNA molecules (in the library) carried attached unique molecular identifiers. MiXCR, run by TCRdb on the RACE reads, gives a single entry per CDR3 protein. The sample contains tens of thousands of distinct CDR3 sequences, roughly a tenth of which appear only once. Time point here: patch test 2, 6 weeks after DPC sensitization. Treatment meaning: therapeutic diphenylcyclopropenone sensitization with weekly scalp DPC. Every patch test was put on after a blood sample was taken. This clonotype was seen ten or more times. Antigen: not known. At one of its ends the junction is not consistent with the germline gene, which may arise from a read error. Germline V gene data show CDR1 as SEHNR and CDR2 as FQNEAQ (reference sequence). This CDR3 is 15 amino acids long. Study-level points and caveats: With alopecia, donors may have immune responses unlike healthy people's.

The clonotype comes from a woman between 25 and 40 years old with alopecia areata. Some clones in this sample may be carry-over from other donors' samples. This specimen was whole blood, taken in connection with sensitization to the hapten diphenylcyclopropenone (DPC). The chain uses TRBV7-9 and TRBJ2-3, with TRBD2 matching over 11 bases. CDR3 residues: CASRLAGGLGDTQYF. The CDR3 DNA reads TGTGCCAGCCGCTTAGCGGGGGGGCTGGGAGATACGCAGTATTTT.